Listed below are T cell receptor beta chains from one sample, sequenced in a study of blood T cells in healthy people across ages. TCRdb ran MiXCR on the 5' RACE reads and lists one entry per CDR3 protein. The data contain over 1,200,000 distinct CDR3 sequences, approximately 59% of them singletons. The sample was blood. The receptors come from a man younger than 35 in good health. Both conserved end residues are part of each CDR3. A D gene is named only where the DNA matches it firmly. Only part of the rows carry a size: once, few, many, or a class if the clone is expanded.

v_gene: TRBV20-1; j_gene: TRBJ1-2; abundance: -; d_gene: -; CDR3aa: CSARATGDPGGYTF; CDR3nt: TGCAGTGCTAGAGCGACAGGAGACCCGGGTGGCTACACCTTC
v_gene: TRBV6-2/TRBV6-3; j_gene: TRBJ2-1; abundance: once; d_gene: TRBD2; CDR3aa: CASAKRGGAVDEQFF; CDR3nt: TGTGCCAGCGCCAAGCGGGGGGGCGCCGTTGATGAGCAGTTCTTC
v_gene: TRBV6-5; j_gene: TRBJ2-7; abundance: many; d_gene: -; CDR3aa: CASSSYTYEQYF; CDR3nt: TGTGCCAGCAGCTCCTATACCTACGAGCAGTACTTC
v_gene: TRBV6-5; j_gene: TRBJ2-5; abundance: -; d_gene: TRBD2; CDR3aa: CASSYKGRLAGGPVETQYF; CDR3nt: TGTGCCAGCAGTTATAAGGGTCGACTAGCGGGAGGGCCGGTAGAGACCCAGTACTTC
v_gene: TRBV7-9; j_gene: TRBJ1-1; abundance: once; d_gene: -; CDR3aa: CASSVPQGGTEAFF; CDR3nt: TGTGCCAGCAGCGTACCACAAGGGGGGACTGAAGCTTTCTTT
v_gene: TRBV4-2; j_gene: TRBJ2-3; abundance: -; d_gene: TRBD2; CDR3aa: CASSEVTVEIAGGSDTQYF; CDR3nt: TGTGCCAGCAGTGAAGTAACAGTCGAAATAGCGGGGGGGTCAGATACGCAGTATTTT
v_gene: TRBV4-2; j_gene: TRBJ2-3; abundance: -; d_gene: TRBD2; CDR3aa: CASSQDGLAGGPSSTDTQYF; CDR3nt: TGTGCCAGCAGCCAAGATGGGCTAGCGGGGGGGCCATCTAGCACAGATACGCAGTATTTT
v_gene: TRBV10-3; j_gene: TRBJ1-2; abundance: -; d_gene: -; CDR3aa: CAISESRGIDYGYTF; CDR3nt: TGTGCCATCAGTGAGTCTAGGGGGATAGATTATGGCTACACCTTC
v_gene: TRBV3-1; j_gene: TRBJ2-5; abundance: once; d_gene: -; CDR3aa: CASSQEQAGSYNEQYF; CDR3nt: TGTGCCAGCAGCCAAGAACAGGCGGGGTCCTACAATGAGCAGTACTTC
v_gene: TRBV7-9; j_gene: TRBJ2-1; abundance: -; d_gene: TRBD1; CDR3aa: CASSSDRGRGFF; CDR3nt: TGTGCCAGCAGCTCCGACAGGGGGCGGGGGTTCTTC
v_gene: TRBV5-1; j_gene: TRBJ2-5; abundance: -; d_gene: -; CDR3aa: CASSRLLANQETQYF; CDR3nt: TGCGCCAGCAGCCGCCTCCTAGCTAACCAAGAGACCCAGTACTTC
v_gene: TRBV7-6; j_gene: TRBJ2-7; abundance: -; d_gene: -; CDR3aa: CASSLQRGIDEQYF; CDR3nt: TGTGCCAGCAGCTTACAAAGGGGAATAGACGAGCAGTACTTC
v_gene: TRBV6-5; j_gene: TRBJ1-1; abundance: -; d_gene: -; CDR3aa: CASNSVNTGAFF; CDR3nt: TGTGCCAGCAATTCCGTGAACACTGGAGCTTTCTTT
v_gene: TRBV27; j_gene: TRBJ2-7; abundance: -; d_gene: TRBD1; CDR3aa: CASSLDRLTPHEQYF; CDR3nt: TGTGCCAGCAGTCTGGACAGGTTAACCCCCCACGAGCAGTACTTC
v_gene: TRBV3-1; j_gene: TRBJ2-1; abundance: once; d_gene: -; CDR3aa: CASSKQAGRSYNEQFF; CDR3nt: TGTGCCAGCAGCAAACAGGCAGGGAGGTCCTACAATGAGCAGTTCTTC
v_gene: TRBV4-1; j_gene: TRBJ2-2; abundance: -; d_gene: -; CDR3aa: CASRGARALPGELFF; CDR3nt: TGCGCCAGCAGGGGCGCTCGGGCTCTTCCCGGGGAGCTGTTTTTT
v_gene: TRBV21-1; j_gene: TRBJ1-5; abundance: -; d_gene: -; CDR3aa: CASCHRREDQPQHF; CDR3nt: TGTGCCAGCTGCCACCGCCGGGAGGATCAGCCCCAGCATTTT
v_gene: TRBV12-3/TRBV12-4; j_gene: TRBJ2-5; abundance: -; d_gene: TRBD1; CDR3aa: CASSLTGQEETQYF; CDR3nt: TGTGCCAGCAGTTTAACCGGACAGGAAGAGACCCAGTACTTC
v_gene: TRBV7-8; j_gene: TRBJ2-7; abundance: -; d_gene: -; CDR3aa: CASSGGSMRVPRYEQYF; CDR3nt: TGTGCCAGCAGCGGCGGATCGATGCGGGTACCCCGCTACGAGCAGTACTTC
v_gene: TRBV5-1; j_gene: TRBJ2-5; abundance: -; d_gene: TRBD2; CDR3aa: CASSMNLGLAGNEQYF; CDR3nt: TGCGCCAGCAGCATGAACCTGGGACTAGCGGGCAATGAGCAGTACTTC
v_gene: TRBV27; j_gene: TRBJ2-3; abundance: -; d_gene: TRBD2; CDR3aa: CASSSPSGSSDTQYF; CDR3nt: TGTGCCAGCAGTTCCCCTAGCGGGAGCTCAGATACGCAGTATTTT
v_gene: TRBV16; j_gene: TRBJ1-6; abundance: few; d_gene: TRBD1; CDR3aa: CASSQYETGRSPLHF; CDR3nt: TGTGCCAGCAGCCAATACGAGACAGGGCGATCACCCCTCCACTTT
v_gene: TRBV28; j_gene: TRBJ1-1; abundance: many; d_gene: -; CDR3aa: CATHVPNRAIEAFF; CDR3nt: TGTGCCACCCATGTACCGAACCGAGCCATCGAAGCTTTCTTT
v_gene: TRBV28; j_gene: TRBJ2-7; abundance: few; d_gene: TRBD1; CDR3aa: CASSSGTGVAYEQYF; CDR3nt: TGTGCCAGCAGTTCCGGGACAGGAGTAGCCTACGAGCAGTACTTC
v_gene: TRBV29-1; j_gene: TRBJ1-2; abundance: -; d_gene: -; CDR3aa: CSVQRWGGPPKDYGYTF; CDR3nt: TGCAGCGTTCAACGGTGGGGAGGTCCTCCCAAGGACTATGGCTACACCTTC
v_gene: TRBV20-1; j_gene: TRBJ2-1; abundance: -; d_gene: TRBD2; CDR3aa: CSAPGLAAPSSYNEQFF; CDR3nt: TGCAGTGCCCCGGGACTAGCGGCTCCGAGCTCCTACAATGAGCAGTTCTTC
v_gene: TRBV4-1; j_gene: TRBJ1-2; abundance: -; d_gene: -; CDR3aa: CASSQAGAPYGYTF; CDR3nt: TGCGCCAGCAGCCAAGCAGGGGCCCCTTATGGCTACACCTTC
v_gene: TRBV29-1; j_gene: TRBJ2-1; abundance: -; d_gene: TRBD1; CDR3aa: CSVEGQGASYNEQFF; CDR3nt: TGCAGCGTGGAAGGACAGGGGGCATCCTACAATGAGCAGTTCTTC
v_gene: TRBV7-6; j_gene: TRBJ2-7; abundance: -; d_gene: TRBD2; CDR3aa: CASSLVLAGPSYEQYF; CDR3nt: TGTGCCAGCAGCTTAGTACTAGCGGGGCCCTCCTACGAGCAGTACTTC
v_gene: TRBV7-2; j_gene: TRBJ2-1; abundance: -; d_gene: TRBD2; CDR3aa: CASRISGTSGNEQFF; CDR3nt: TGTGCCAGCCGAATTTCCGGGACTAGCGGCAATGAGCAGTTCTTC
v_gene: TRBV4-3; j_gene: TRBJ2-5; abundance: few; d_gene: TRBD2; CDR3aa: CASSQESLAARQETQYF; CDR3nt: TGCGCCAGCAGCCAAGAATCCCTAGCGGCTAGACAAGAGACCCAGTACTTC
v_gene: TRBV2; j_gene: TRBJ1-5; abundance: -; d_gene: -; CDR3aa: CASSESLPTGNQPQHF; CDR3nt: TGTGCCAGCAGTGAGTCGTTACCTACGGGCAATCAGCCCCAGCATTTT
v_gene: TRBV27; j_gene: TRBJ1-2; abundance: -; d_gene: -; CDR3aa: CASSLKADYGYTF; CDR3nt: TGTGCCAGCAGTTTAAAAGCGGACTATGGCTACACCTTC
v_gene: TRBV11-3; j_gene: TRBJ2-3; abundance: -; d_gene: TRBD2; CDR3aa: CASSRDYHETDTQYF; CDR3nt: TGTGCCAGCAGCAGGGACTACCATGAGACAGATACGCAGTATTTT
v_gene: TRBV4-1; j_gene: TRBJ2-5; abundance: -; d_gene: TRBD2; CDR3aa: CASSQETSGSVDETQYF; CDR3nt: TGCGCCAGCAGCCAAGAGACTAGCGGGAGTGTGGATGAGACCCAGTACTTC
v_gene: TRBV28; j_gene: TRBJ2-1; abundance: -; d_gene: -; CDR3aa: CASRGTGSLWNEQFF; CDR3nt: TGTGCCAGCAGGGGAACAGGGAGCTTATGGAATGAGCAGTTCTTC
v_gene: TRBV4-3; j_gene: TRBJ2-7; abundance: -; d_gene: TRBD2; CDR3aa: CASSQYPGTGGGTYEQYF; CDR3nt: TGCGCCAGCAGCCAGTACCCCGGAACTGGCGGGGGGACCTACGAGCAGTACTTC
v_gene: TRBV3-1; j_gene: TRBJ2-1; abundance: -; d_gene: -; CDR3aa: CASSQAMGRGDEQFF; CDR3nt: TGTGCCAGCAGCCAAGCCATGGGAAGGGGGGATGAGCAGTTCTTC
v_gene: TRBV6-5; j_gene: TRBJ1-4; abundance: -; d_gene: -; CDR3aa: CASMGSREKLFF; CDR3nt: TGTGCCAGCATGGGGAGTCGGGAAAAACTGTTTTTT
v_gene: TRBV6-5; j_gene: TRBJ2-7; abundance: -; d_gene: -; CDR3aa: CASRAGDGSKPSEQYF; CDR3nt: TGTGCCAGCAGGGCGGGTGACGGGAGTAAGCCTTCCGAGCAGTACTTC